Each of the 31 T cell receptor beta chains below was sequenced from the same sample in a study of siplizumab effects on memory and regulatory T cells. The assay was immunoSEQ multiplex PCR, and TCRdb's table has in-frame clones only and misses some. The sample records roughly 92,000 clones, over 90% being singletons. Sequencing input: non-Treg CD4+ T cells sorted from blood. The source is a human donor in good health.

The chain carries TRBV6-6 and TRBJ2-6; D unresolved. The V and J ends lost 5 bases and 0 bases respectively, with 8 bases between them. The CDR3 loop spans 15 amino acids. Per germline, CDR1 MNHNY and CDR2 SVGAGI (reference sequence). The CDR3, as DNA: TGTGCCAGCAGTAGTAGGGACTCTGGGGCCAACGTCCTGACTTTC. It encodes CASSSRDSGANVLTF.

The chain carries TRBV18 and TRBJ1-5, with D unresolved. CDR1 and CDR2 from the germline V gene are KGHSH and LQKENI. The CDR3 is 13 residues long. With 3 bases removed from V and 4 bases from J, the gap between germline ends came to 7 bases. The CDR3 DNA sequence: TGTGCCAGCTCACCCGAGAGGAATCAGCCCCAGCATTTT. This gives the protein CASSPERNQPQHF.

The V gene is TRBV5-1, the J gene TRBJ1-5, with D perhaps matching TRBD1 (5 bases). The germline V gene has CDR1 SGHRS and CDR2 YFSETQ. V dropped 4 bases and J dropped 4 bases, with 15 bases sitting between them. The CDR3 covers 15 residues. CDR3 loop: CASSPQGSENQPQHF. Here the CDR3 DNA reads TGCGCCAGCAGCCCCCAGGGTTCGGAAAATCAGCCCCAGCATTTT.

The chain employs TRBV28 and TRBJ2-5; D unresolved. The CDR3 totals 14 residues. Germline assignment: CDR1 MDHEN and CDR2 SYDVKM. Between the trimmed V and J ends, which lost 1 base and 5 bases, there was a span of 11 bases. In DNA form, the CDR3 reads TGTGCCAGCAGTTTATCGGTAGTCCTTGAGACCCAGTACTTC. Its translation: CASSLSVVLETQYF.

This sequence joins TRBV5-6 and TRBJ1-5; perhaps TRBD1 as D (6 bases). Trimming removed 3 bases from V and 4 bases from J, with 11 bases in between. The V gene's germline CDR1 is SGHDT and CDR2 YYEEEE. The length of the CDR3 is 14 residues. CDR3 loop: CASSSRTGNQPQHF. The CDR3 region has the DNA TGTGCCAGCAGCTCCCGTACAGGGAATCAGCCCCAGCATTTT.

The chain combines TRBV7-2 with TRBJ2-6, with D uncertain. The V and J ends lost 0 bases and 1 base respectively, with 4 bases between them. This CDR3 contains 15 residues. CDR1 is SGHTA, CDR2 FQGNSA, per germline. The CDR3 reads CASSLAGSGANVLTF. The CDR3 DNA is TGTGCCAGCAGCTTAGCGGGGTCTGGGGCCAACGTCCTGACTTTC.

The CDR3: CASRSSGGSGEQYF. In nucleotides, the CDR3 is TGTGCCAGCAGGTCGAGCGGGGGGTCTGGGGAGCAGTACTTC. This chain joins TRBV14 and TRBJ2-7; TRBD2 agrees at 9 bases. V was clipped by 6 bases and J by 7 bases; unmatched bases: 10. CDR3 length equals 14 residues. Germline CDR1 SGHDN, CDR2 FVKESK.

The chain is built from TRBV7-8 and TRBJ1-1; possibly TRBD1 for D (5 bases). V was trimmed by 0 bases and J by 4 bases, leaving 15 bases between them. The CDR3 extends over 16 amino acids. From germline, CDR1 is SGHVS and CDR2 FQNEAQ. CDR3 protein: CASSLARQGGITEAFF. CDR3 nucleotides: TGTGCCAGCAGCTTAGCGCGTCAGGGAGGGATCACTGAAGCTTTCTTT.

The chain employs TRBV28 and TRBJ2-1; weak D call: TRBD2 (5 bases). Looked up from germline, CDR1 is MDHEN and CDR2 is SYDVKM. This CDR3 has 13 amino acids. V gave up 7 bases and J gave up 15 bases, with 22 bases separating them. The CDR3 protein is CASTSVGLRSRFF. The CDR3 DNA follows: TGTGCCAGCACCAGCGTTGGACTGAGGAGCCGGTTCTTC.

V usage is TRBV5-1 and J usage is TRBJ2-7, with TRBD1 identical over 7 bases. Germline V gene lookup returns CDR1 SGHRS and CDR2 YFSETQ. The CDR3 is 14 residues long. With V trimmed by 7 bases and J by 5 bases, 12 bases remained unmatched. CDR3 sequence: CASSSGQVKNEQYF. The CDR3 DNA reads TGCGCCAGCTCGTCAGGACAGGTGAAAAACGAGCAGTACTTC.

The gene calls are TRBV9 and TRBJ2-1; possible D gene TRBD2, 5 bases. CDR1 and CDR2 from the germline V gene are SGDLS and YYNGEE. Trimming shortened V by 1 base and J by 6 bases, and 17 bases separated the two germline ends. The CDR3 has 16 residues. CDR3 bases: TGTGCCAGCAGCGTAATCGCGACTATAGGCCCCAATGAGCAGTTCTTC. Its protein product is CASSVIATIGPNEQFF.

V and J are TRBV7-2 and TRBJ2-2; weak D call: TRBD2 (6 bases). Germline V lookup: CDR1 SGHTA, CDR2 FQGNSA. The length of the CDR3 is 14 residues. Trimming removed 1 base from V and 5 bases from J, with 8 bases in between. CDR3 loop: CASSLVGGTGELFF. CDR3 bases: TGTGCCAGCAGCTTAGTTGGGGGGACCGGGGAGCTGTTTTTT.

The V call is TRBV10-2, the J call TRBJ2-2, with a possible D match to TRBD1 (5 bases). There are 13 residues in the CDR3. Per the germline V gene, CDR1 is WSHSY and CDR2 is SAAADI. V lost 7 bases and J lost 7, with 13 bases in between. This chain's CDR3 is CASIDQGVGELFF. The CDR3 DNA reads as TGCGCCAGCATCGATCAGGGTGTCGGGGAGCTGTTTTTT.

The chain uses TRBV29-1 and TRBJ2-6, with 7 bases fitting TRBD1. This CDR3 spans 15 amino acids. V was clipped by 5 bases and J by 0 bases; unmatched bases: 4. Germline-derived CDR1 and CDR2 are SQVTM and ANQGSEA. The CDR3 coding sequence is TGCAGCGTTCGGGACAGCAGCTCTGGGGCCAACGTCCTGACTTTC. This gives the protein CSVRDSSSGANVLTF.

This clone was seen a single time. This chain connects TRBV5-6 to TRBJ2-5; the D is unclear. This CDR3 spans 16 amino acids. Germline V lookup: CDR1 SGHDT, CDR2 YYEEEE. Trimming removed 0 bases at V and 0 bases at J, with 12 bases between. This CDR3 reads CASSLAYELYQETQYF. In nucleotides, the CDR3 is TGTGCCAGCAGCTTGGCGTACGAACTGTACCAAGAGACCCAGTACTTC.

The chain has TRBV7-9 and TRBJ1-3; TRBD1 matches at 9 bases. CDR1 is SEHNR, CDR2 FQNEAQ, per germline (reference sequence). V trimming: 5 bases; J trimming: 4 bases; junction bases outside the gene matches: 9. The length of the CDR3 is 16 residues. The CDR3 region is CASSPFPGQGGNTIYF. The DNA for the CDR3 is TGTGCCAGCAGCCCCTTCCCGGGACAGGGAGGAAACACCATATATTTT.

This rearrangement joins TRBV7-2 to TRBJ2-7, with 11 bases lining up with TRBD2. This CDR3 spans 16 amino acids. Trimming cost V 4 bases and J 3 bases; bases outside gene matches: 8. Looked up from germline, CDR1 is SGHTA and CDR2 is FQGNSA. The CDR3 nucleotides are TGTGCCAGCAGCTACCAACCGACTAGCGGGATCTACGAGCAGTACTTC. Its protein is CASSYQPTSGIYEQYF.

Regarding this clone: A much larger clone lies a single base off, so this may be a read error. Other nucleotide sequences from this sample produce the same CDR3. This CDR3 reads CASSVGGVQPQHF. In DNA, the CDR3 is TGTGCCAGCAGCGTAGGAGGGGTACAGCCCCAGCATTTT. This chain joins TRBV9 and TRBJ1-5; TRBD1 might be the D (5 bases). The CDR3 runs to 13 residues. V was pared by 0 bases and J by 7 bases, with 8 bases between. CDR1 SGDLS and CDR2 YYNGEE come from the germline V gene.

The chain combines TRBV5-1 with TRBJ1-1; D unresolved. CDR3 length equals 12 residues. Germline V gene data show CDR1 as SGHRS and CDR2 as YFSETQ. V lost 5 bases and J 3 bases, leaving 8 bases between the germline ends. In DNA form, the CDR3 reads TGCGCCAGCAGATTGTTTGACACTGAAGCTTTCTTT. This sequence encodes CASRLFDTEAFF.

This clone was detected only once. The chain uses TRBV12-1 and TRBJ2-2. TRBV12-1 is classified as a pseudogene. This CDR3 is 17 amino acids long. In DNA form, the CDR3 reads TGTGCCAGCAGCTTTTGCCAAACGGAAACAAACACCGGGGAGCTGTTTTTT. It specifies CASSFCQTETNTGELFF.

This chain joins TRBV27 and TRBJ2-3; D uncertain. The V end was cut by 1 base, the J end by 4 bases, with 21 bases between. The CDR3 is 18 residues long. Germline-derived CDR1 and CDR2 are MNHEY and SMNVEV (reference sequence). The CDR3 sequence: CASSLYVAPRTNSDTQYF. The CDR3 DNA sequence: TGTGCCAGCAGTTTATACGTAGCCCCGAGGACGAACTCAGATACGCAGTATTTT.

The CDR3 DNA follows: TGTGCCAGCAGTGAAGTAAAGGGGGCCACTGAAGCTTTCTTT. Protein product: CASSEVKGATEAFF. The chain combines TRBV2 with TRBJ1-1; 7 nucleotides line up with TRBD1. Germline trimming cut 1 base from V and 4 bases from J; bases unmatched to any gene: 3. CDR1 is SNHLY and CDR2 is FYNNEI in the germline V gene. This CDR3 has 14 residues.

This rearrangement joins TRBV5-1 to TRBJ1-6, with no clear D. The germline gives CDR1 SGHRS, CDR2 YFSETQ. V dropped 1 base and J dropped 5 bases, with 7 bases sitting between them. The CDR3 contains 14 residues. CDR3 coding DNA: TGCGCCAGCAGCTTGACAGCTAATAATTCACCCCTCCACTTT. It yields the protein CASSLTANNSPLHF.

V gene TRBV7-9 combines with J gene TRBJ1-4, with D perhaps matching TRBD1 (5 bases). This CDR3 spans 16 amino acids. The germline gives CDR1 SEHNR, CDR2 FQNEAQ (reference sequence). V dropped 2 bases and J dropped 0 bases, with 10 bases sitting between them. CDR3 residues: CASSLLMTATNEKLFF. The CDR3 DNA reads TGTGCCAGCAGCTTATTGATGACAGCAACTAATGAAAAACTGTTTTTT.

The chain recombines TRBV7-9 with TRBJ2-7; 10 bases fit TRBD2. Germline V gene sequence: CDR1 SEHNR, CDR2 FQNEAQ (reference sequence). J was trimmed by 4 bases and V by 5 bases; bases with no gene match: 11. The CDR3 loop spans 16 amino acids. In DNA, the CDR3 is TGTGCCAGCAGCCTAAGCTCTAGCGGGAGAGGGTACGAGCAGTACTTC. Translating it yields CASSLSSSGRGYEQYF.

The gene calls are TRBV6-4 and TRBJ2-1; no firm D call. Germline CDR1 reads MRHNA; CDR2 reads SNTAGT. The length of the CDR3 is 13 residues. Trimming cost V 6 bases and J 8 bases, with 14 bases left between them. The DNA for the CDR3 is TGTGCCAGCAGCCGTGACCCCGTCGATGAGCAGTTCTTC. Its protein is CASSRDPVDEQFF.

The chain recombines TRBV6-5 with TRBJ1-5, with D maybe TRBD1 (6 bases). Germline loops: CDR1 MNHEY, CDR2 SVGAGI. The CDR3 loop spans 15 amino acids. V lost 6 bases and J lost 1, with 13 bases in between. The CDR3 DNA reads as TGTGCCAGCAGCCCACTGGACAGAAGCAATCAGCCCCAGCATTTT. Encoded protein: CASSPLDRSNQPQHF.

V gene TRBV11-2 combines with J gene TRBJ2-2; 7 bases map to TRBD2. The CDR3 extends over 15 amino acids. Germline V gene sequence: CDR1 SGHAT, CDR2 FQNNGV. V was clipped by 2 bases and J by 7 bases; unmatched bases: 7. The CDR3 reads CASSLLAGAVGELFF. The DNA of the CDR3 is TGTGCCAGCAGCTTACTGGCGGGAGCGGTCGGGGAGCTGTTTTTT.

V gene TRBV7-9 combines with J gene TRBJ2-3; TRBD1 might be the D (5 bases). The V gene lost 7 bases and the J gene lost 0 bases, with 8 bases spanning the gap. The CDR3 loop spans 13 amino acids. Germline CDR1 SEHNR, CDR2 FQNEAQ (reference sequence). DNA for the CDR3: TGTGCCAGCAACAGGATCAGCACAGATACGCAGTATTTT. Its protein is CASNRISTDTQYF.

The V call is TRBV4-2, the J call TRBJ1-1; no firm D call. In germline, CDR1 is LGHNA, CDR2 YNFKEQ. The CDR3 contains 17 residues. Trimming pared 0 bases from V and 3 bases from J, leaving 17 bases between. CDR3 in amino acids: CASSQEMSRGYYTEAFF. The CDR3 DNA is TGTGCCAGCAGCCAAGAGATGTCAAGAGGGTATTACACTGAAGCTTTCTTT.

The rearrangement uses TRBV5-1 and TRBJ1-2; 8 bases fit TRBD1. CDR1 SGHRS and CDR2 YFSETQ come from the germline V gene. V shed 2 bases, J shed 3 bases, and the junction held 6 bases outside the gene matches. This CDR3 is built from 15 residues. CDR3 residues: CASSLQGQDYYGYTF. CDR3 coding DNA: TGCGCCAGCAGCTTACAGGGACAGGACTACTATGGCTACACCTTC.